A single sample gave rise to the 27 T cell receptor beta chains below, sequenced in a study of shared clonotypes between healthy human individuals. Profiling relied on immunoSEQ multiplex PCR, and the TCRdb table lists in-frame clones only, not all of them. The data contain millions of clones, over 85% of them seen just once; the ten biggest clones take up around 0.15%. Sequencing was carried out using naive CD4+ T cells sorted from blood. Subset indicated: CD45RA+ positively selected. The receptors here all came from a man younger than 35 in good health.

This clone has only one observation. The chain uses TRBV18 and TRBJ2-7; D may correspond to TRBD1 or TRBD2 (5 bases each). V dropped 0 bases and J dropped 5 bases, with 11 bases sitting between them. CDR3 length equals 14 residues. Germline-derived CDR1 and CDR2 are KGHSH and LQKENI. The CDR3, as DNA: TGTGCCAGCTCACCACCTTGGGGGTCAGACGAGCAGTACTTC. This codes for CASSPPWGSDEQYF.

This chain links TRBV7-8 with TRBJ1-2; a possible D gene is TRBD1 (5 bases). The CDR3 is 12 amino acids. The V end was cut by 1 base, the J end by 8 bases, with 8 bases between. Germline-derived CDR1 and CDR2 are SGHVS and FQNEAQ. CDR3 region: CASSLGGDGYTF. The CDR3, as DNA: TGTGCCAGCAGCTTAGGAGGGGACGGCTACACCTTC.

The chain carries TRBV7-9 and TRBJ1-6, with D maybe TRBD1 (5 bases). Germline CDR1 SEHNR, CDR2 FQNEAQ (reference sequence). The CDR3 is 18 residues long. Trimming cost V 1 base and J 7 bases, with 20 bases left between them. This CDR3 is CASSLGGTGGAQNSPLHF. CDR3 in DNA: TGTGCCAGCAGCTTAGGTGGGACGGGAGGGGCTCAGAATTCACCCCTCCACTTT.

The chain couples TRBV9 to TRBJ2-1, with 10 positions matching TRBD2. Looked up from germline, CDR1 is SGDLS and CDR2 is YYNGEE. V trimming: 4 bases; J trimming: 0 bases; junction bases outside the gene matches: 7. The CDR3 is made up of 17 amino acids. CDR3 sequence reads: CASSYSGTSDSYNEQFF. CDR3 sequence (DNA): TGTGCCAGCAGCTACTCCGGGACTAGCGACTCCTACAATGAGCAGTTCTTC.

The gene calls are TRBV7-3 and TRBJ2-2; D call uncertain. CDR1 and CDR2 (germline): SGHTA, FQGTGA. With 3 bases removed from V and 0 bases from J, the gap between germline ends came to 11 bases. The CDR3 contains 16 residues. In DNA form, the CDR3 reads TGTGCCAGCAGCTTGGAGCCAGTCCCGAACACCGGGGAGCTGTTTTTT. The encoded protein is CASSLEPVPNTGELFF.

The chain employs TRBV10-3 and TRBJ2-7, with D unresolved. The CDR3 has 13 residues. V shed 2 bases and J shed 7 bases, with 12 bases lying between them. The germline V gene encodes CDR1 ENHRY and CDR2 SYGVKD. CDR3 DNA sequence: TGTGCCATCAGTGAGGACACCCTGGGGGAGCAGTACTTC. This translates into CAISEDTLGEQYF.

The rearrangement joins TRBV6-1 to TRBJ1-3, with D unresolved. CDR3 length: 16 residues. Germline V gives CDR1 MNHNS, CDR2 SASEGT. V was pared by 3 bases and J by 0 bases, with 12 bases between. The CDR3 spells CASSEGSPVSGNTIYF. CDR3 in DNA: TGTGCCAGCAGTGAGGGCAGCCCTGTCTCTGGAAACACCATATATTTT.

The chain is built from TRBV6-1 and TRBJ1-2; tentatively, D is TRBD1 (6 bases). Germline loops: CDR1 MNHNS, CDR2 SASEGT. Trimming shortened V by 1 base and J by 4 bases, and 16 bases separated the two germline ends. The CDR3 loop spans 16 amino acids. The CDR3 region is CASSEDRTAIFYGYTF. The CDR3 DNA follows: TGTGCCAGCAGTGAAGACAGGACAGCCATATTCTATGGCTACACCTTC.

The chain's CDR3 is CASSLGLREGHTEQFF. The CDR3 DNA is TGTGCCAGCAGCTTAGGATTGCGGGAGGGCCACACTGAGCAGTTCTTC. The chain links TRBV7-2 to TRBJ2-1; 9 bases align to TRBD2. V lost 1 base, J lost 9 bases, and 10 bases stayed unmatched. The CDR3 extends over 16 amino acids. Per germline, CDR1 SGHTA and CDR2 FQGNSA.

V and J are TRBV4-1 and TRBJ2-2; 7 nucleotides line up with TRBD1. This CDR3 contains 16 residues. The germline V gene has CDR1 MGHRA and CDR2 YSYEKL. Trimming removed 0 bases from V and 4 bases from J; junction bases left unmatched: 5. The CDR3: CASSQDRGTATGELFF. CDR3 bases: TGCGCCAGCAGCCAAGATAGAGGGACAGCCACCGGGGAGCTGTTTTTT.

The rearrangement joins TRBV6-6 to TRBJ1-5, with 7 bases fitting TRBD1. The CDR3 has 15 residues. Germline-derived CDR1 and CDR2 are MNHNY and SVGAGI (reference sequence). The V segment lost 6 bases and the J segment 1 base; nucleotides outside the gene matches: 6. Here the CDR3 reads CASSPTGISNQPQHF. CDR3 nucleotide sequence: TGTGCCAGCAGCCCGACAGGGATAAGCAATCAGCCCCAGCATTTT.

This chain joins TRBV6-1 and TRBJ2-7, with D perhaps matching TRBD1 (5 bases). Per germline, CDR1 MNHNS and CDR2 SASEGT. V gave up 4 bases and J gave up 1 base, with 11 bases separating them. The CDR3 runs to 14 residues. The DNA of the CDR3 is TGTGCCAGCAGTGTCCAGCAGGGATCCTACGAGCAGTACTTC. It specifies CASSVQQGSYEQYF.

J is TRBJ1-1 and V is TRBV11-2, with 7 bases aligning to TRBD1. V was clipped by 4 bases and J by 7 bases; unmatched bases: 6. Germline V lookup: CDR1 SGHAT, CDR2 FQNNGV. The CDR3 consists of 13 residues. CDR3 DNA: TGTGCCAGCAGCTACATCAGGGGGGTTGAAGCTTTCTTT. This sequence encodes CASSYIRGVEAFF. Combining the CDR3 with reference TRBV11-2 and TRBJ1-1 gives the whole variable domain EAGVAQSPRYKIIEKRQSVAFWCNPISGHATLYWYQQILGQGPKLLIQFQNNGVVDDSQLPKDRFSAERLKGVDSTLKIQPAKLEDSAVYLCASSYIRGVEAFFGQGTRLTVV.

The J gene is TRBJ1-1, the V gene TRBV5-1, with a weak D call TRBD1 (5 bases). The V end lost 5 bases, the J end lost 4 bases, and 18 bases lay between the germline ends. This CDR3 is built from 15 residues. Germline V lookup: CDR1 SGHRS, CDR2 YFSETQ. Here the CDR3 reads CASRAEGQGGTEAFF. The CDR3 nucleotides are TGCGCCAGCAGAGCTGAAGGGCAGGGTGGCACTGAAGCTTTCTTT.

This clone was seen a handful of times. The V call is TRBV5-1, the J call TRBJ1-1; the match to TRBD1 covers 9 bases. Germline CDR1 is SGHRS and CDR2 is YFSETQ. J lost 6 bases, V lost 4 bases, and 4 bases had no gene match. CDR3 length equals 13 residues. The CDR3 nucleotides are TGCGCCAGCAGCAGGGACAGGGTGGCTGAAGCTTTCTTT. Encoded protein: CASSRDRVAEAFF.

The table lists this clone with a few counts. The chain recombines TRBV2 with TRBJ1-4; D gene ambiguous. V was cut by 3 bases and J by 4 bases, with 6 bases left in between. Germline-derived CDR1 and CDR2 are SNHLY and FYNNEI. The CDR3 has 13 amino acids. The CDR3 spells CASSDRLNEKLFF. CDR3 bases: TGTGCCAGCAGTGACAGGCTTAATGAAAAACTGTTTTTT.

V is TRBV28 and J is TRBJ1-4; D is unclear. The CDR3 is 13 residues long. The germline CDR1 and CDR2 sequences are MDHEN and SYDVKM. The germline V and J ends were trimmed by 10 bases and 0 bases, with 9 bases remaining between them. The CDR3 DNA follows: TGTGCCACCTCAGAATCAACTAATGAAAAACTGTTTTTT. Its translation is CATSESTNEKLFF.

The chain has TRBV7-2 and TRBJ2-7; no clear D. V dropped 1 base and J dropped 1 base, with 14 bases sitting between them. Germline V gene data show CDR1 as SGHTA and CDR2 as FQGNSA. CDR3 length: 16 amino acids. CDR3 amino acids: CASSLGPGSASYEQYF. CDR3 nucleotide sequence: TGTGCCAGCAGCTTAGGACCAGGATCCGCGTCCTACGAGCAGTACTTC.

This sequence joins TRBV6-1 and TRBJ1-1; 7 positions agree with TRBD1. This CDR3 region has 16 residues. V shed 5 bases, J shed 6 bases, and the junction held 15 bases outside the gene matches. CDR1 is MNHNS and CDR2 is SASEGT in the germline V gene. CDR3: CASSQGGTDRGAEAFF. In DNA form, the CDR3 reads TGTGCCAGCAGTCAAGGGGGGACAGACCGGGGGGCTGAAGCTTTCTTT.

Concerning this clone: Other DNA sequences in the same sample also yield this CDR3. The rearrangement joins TRBV5-1 to TRBJ2-2, with 8 bases aligning to TRBD2. From germline, CDR1 is SGHRS and CDR2 YFSETQ. The V gene end was trimmed by 4 bases and the J gene end by 2 bases; junction bases not matched to a gene: 7. The CDR3 spans 16 residues. The CDR3 coding sequence is TGCGCCAGCAGCCTGACCGGGGGGGCCAACACCGGGGAGCTGTTTTTT. Translating it yields CASSLTGGANTGELFF.

As regards this clone: Other nucleotide sequences from this sample produce the same CDR3. The V gene is TRBV28, the J gene TRBJ2-7, with D possibly being TRBD1 or TRBD2 (5 bases each). Germline V gene data show CDR1 as MDHEN and CDR2 as SYDVKM. V lost 3 bases and J 2 bases, leaving 11 bases between the germline ends. The CDR3 contains 14 residues. The CDR3 here is CASSFSRGPYEQYF. In nucleotides, the CDR3 is TGTGCCAGCAGTTTTTCGAGGGGCCCCTACGAGCAGTACTTC.

The chain has TRBV7-3 and TRBJ1-2, with 9 nucleotides matching TRBD1. The CDR3 spans 15 residues. The germline V gene encodes CDR1 SGHTA and CDR2 FQGTGA. The trim removed 0 bases at V and 3 bases at J, leaving 2 bases unmatched. As DNA, the CDR3 is TGTGCCAGCAGCTTAACGGGACAGGGAGACTATGGCTACACCTTC. It encodes CASSLTGQGDYGYTF.

The rearrangement joins TRBV6-1 to TRBJ2-3; D possibly corresponds to TRBD2 (5 bases). The CDR3 consists of 14 residues. The V end was cut by 2 bases, the J end by 7 bases, with 13 bases between. Germline V gene data show CDR1 as MNHNS and CDR2 as SASEGT. The CDR3 DNA reads TGTGCCAGCAGTGAAAGAGGGAATAGAAATACGCAGTATTTT. It encodes CASSERGNRNTQYF.

V usage is TRBV19 and J usage is TRBJ2-6; D tentatively fits TRBD1 or TRBD2 (5 bases each). The V gene's germline CDR1 is LNHDA and CDR2 SQIVND (reference sequence). The CDR3 totals 16 residues. V gave up 9 bases and J gave up 1 base, with 16 bases separating them. The chain's CDR3 is CASSGGPLSGANVLTF. The CDR3 DNA follows: TGTGCCAGCAGTGGGGGACCGCTGTCTGGGGCCAACGTCCTGACTTTC. The whole variable domain, filled in from reference TRBV19 and TRBJ2-6, reads DGGITQSPKYLFRKEGQNVTLSCEQNLNHDAMYWYRQDPGQGLRLIYYSQIVNDFQKGDIAEGYSVSREKKESFPLTVTSAQKNPTAFYLCASSGGPLSGANVLTFGAGSRLTVL.

V gene TRBV7-9 combines with J gene TRBJ2-7; D call uncertain. CDR1 SEHNR and CDR2 FQNEAQ come from the germline V gene (reference sequence). V was pared by 6 bases and J by 12 bases, with 15 bases between. The CDR3 loop spans 11 amino acids. DNA of the CDR3: TGTGCCAGCAGGGCCGGAAGAAAGGTGTACTTC. Residues: CASRAGRKVYF.

The V and J genes are TRBV10-3 and TRBJ2-1; tentative D call: TRBD2 (5 bases). The CDR3 spans 18 residues. Germline-derived CDR1 and CDR2 are ENHRY and SYGVKD. V was clipped by 2 bases and J by 0 bases, with 17 bases between them. This CDR3 is CAISEQSGPPSSYNEQFF. The CDR3 DNA reads as TGTGCCATCAGTGAGCAGAGCGGACCCCCTAGCTCCTACAATGAGCAGTTCTTC.

This clone is a singleton in its sample. The chain links TRBV7-9 to TRBJ2-1, with TRBD1 matching 10 bases. The V segment lost 4 bases and the J segment 12 bases; nucleotides outside the gene matches: 15. CDR3 length equals 16 residues. Germline V gene data show CDR1 as SEHNR and CDR2 as FQNEAQ (reference sequence). This CDR3 reads CASSSRQGANGLGQFF. For the CDR3, the DNA is TGTGCCAGCAGCTCTAGACAGGGGGCGAATGGTTTGGGGCAGTTCTTC.